This T cell receptor (beta chain) is drawn from a study of T cell responses to AZD1222 COVID-19 vaccine (dated by TCRdb to the early 2020s). About the full investigation: AZD1222 recipients with second doses at about 4 weeks or about 12 weeks were pooled, because spike-specific TCR depth and breadth did not differ between schedules. A total of 230 to 250 trial participants underwent TCR sequencing, of whom more than 200 had received two doses of AZD1222 and about 25 had received two doses of the MenACWY control vaccine. Enrollment into the trials was organized by age into subgroups of 18-55, 56-69 and 70-plus years, and those subgroups contained approximately 150, 30 and 60 TCR-sequenced participants, respectively. Results and caveats for the whole study, not just this receptor: Epitopes outside the regions mutated in the B.1.351 and B.1.1.7 variants were reportedly recognized by nearly half of the unique spike-specific TCRs. After two AZD1222 doses, spike-specific TCR breadth and depth were significantly higher than at day 0 and than in MenACWY recipients. No day 14 peak-response samples were available, so repertoires were characterized only after the peak T cell response. Most participants were white British and females outnumbered males, and the authors suggested that clonal diversity may have been underestimated. In the small 56-69-year group, the increase in depth fell short of significance, most likely because of low power. CD4 TCRs associated with the vaccine covered the entire spike protein, and the dominant responses were in regions 160-218 and 743-854. Conclusions about previously exposed vaccinees are limited, since just five to seven AZD1222 recipients were seropositive for SARS-CoV-2 at baseline.

The CDR3 regions of human TCRbeta chains were analyzed by immunosequencing. The paper's processing steps were these. TCRs in the repertoires were compared against a reference library of SARS-CoV-2-specific TCRs that had been generated with the MIRA antigen-specificity platform. Breadth was defined as the fraction of unique TCRs that were SARS-CoV-2-associated. Depth was defined as the fraction of total T cells that were SARS-CoV-2-associated. Using the MIRA data, each spike-specific TCR was mapped to the spike region that the TCR reacts to and placed in a CD4 or CD8 class. Log10-transformed breadth and depth values were compared by one-way ANOVA with Sidak's multiple comparisons tests. TCRdb took this table from immuneACCESS and kept in-frame rearrangements with V and J called. Such tables lack part of the clones; where checked against another copy, unresolved V genes explain under half of the gap, and the rest is unexplained. V and J calls and clone size are given by that table; D and trimming were obtained from the DNA. The sample yields some 150,000 clones; approximately 89% were counted once. The ten largest clones capture around 2.3% of the sample.

CDR1 and CDR2 are drawn from the germline V gene: SGDLS, YYNGEE. From the cysteine through the phenylalanine, the CDR3 covers 17 amino acids. Only CDR3 DNA remains: 51 bases, in frame from the first base. The germline ends are 13 bases apart after V is trimmed by 0 bases and J by 0 bases. The time point label, read with the paper, signifies: baseline before first vaccination. The vaccinee samples were drawn from two UK trials, COV001 and COV002, one of which was a single-blind randomized controlled phase 2/3 trial testing AZD1222 (ChAdOx1 nCoV-19) in healthy adults. For TCRbeta chain sequencing, PBMC samples were collected from trial participants at day 0 and at day 28 after the second dose. In the case of this clone: It lacks a known antigen. It has no much larger one-base neighbor in the sample; base qualities were not kept.

Recombination linked TRBV9 to TRBJ1-3; tentative D gene TRBD1, with 5 bases matching. The source is an adult in good health. Sequencing was performed on peripheral blood, taken on day 0 of AZD1222 vaccination. The sequenced DNA: TGTGCCAGCAGCGTAGAATCGGGGGTGTCCTCTGGAAACACCATATATTTT. The resulting protein is CASSVESGVSSGNTIYF. Supplemented by the reference TRBV9 and TRBJ1-3 proteins around the CDR3, the complete variable domain is DSGVTQTPKHLITATGQRVTLRCSPRSGDLSVYWYQQSLDQGLQFLIQYYNGEERAKGNILERFSAQQFPDLHSELNLSSLELGDSALYFCASSVESGVSSGNTIYFGEGSWLTVV.